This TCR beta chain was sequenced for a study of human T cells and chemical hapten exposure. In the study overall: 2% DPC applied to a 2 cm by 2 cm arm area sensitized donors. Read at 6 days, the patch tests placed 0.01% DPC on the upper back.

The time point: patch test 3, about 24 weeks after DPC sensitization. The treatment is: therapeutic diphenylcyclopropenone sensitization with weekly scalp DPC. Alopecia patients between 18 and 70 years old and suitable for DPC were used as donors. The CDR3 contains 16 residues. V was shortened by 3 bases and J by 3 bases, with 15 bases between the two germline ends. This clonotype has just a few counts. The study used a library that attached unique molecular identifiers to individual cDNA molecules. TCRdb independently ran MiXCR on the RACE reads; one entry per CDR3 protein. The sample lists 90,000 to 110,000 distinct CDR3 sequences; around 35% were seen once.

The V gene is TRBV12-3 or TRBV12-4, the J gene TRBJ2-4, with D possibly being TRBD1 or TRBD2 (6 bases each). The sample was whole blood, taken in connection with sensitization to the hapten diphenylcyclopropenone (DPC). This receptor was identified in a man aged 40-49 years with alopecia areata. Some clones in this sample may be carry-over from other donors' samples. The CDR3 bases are TGTGCCAGCAGTTTTTCGGGGGCACAGGGCAAAAACATTCAGTACTTC. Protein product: CASSFSGAQGKNIQYF.